Shown below are 32 T cell receptor beta chains from a single sample sequenced in a study of T cells in Graves' hyperthyroidism and ophthalmopathy. There were TCR beta CDR3 regions amplified from RNA transcripts. The HTBI primer set drove a first-round RT-PCR of the TCR CDR3. TCRdb fed the multiplex PCR reads into MiXCR, producing one record per CDR3 protein. The sample yields over 400,000 distinct CDR3 sequences, 22% seen once. Sequencing was done on a sample of blood. The receptors were sampled from a woman in her seventies with Graves' ophthalmopathy.

This chain connects TRBV28 to TRBJ2-7, with unresolved D. This CDR3 comprises 12 residues. Germline V gene sequence: CDR1 MDHEN, CDR2 SYDVKM. The V and J ends lost 3 bases and 5 bases respectively, with 8 bases between them. CDR3 protein: CASSFPRNEQYF. In DNA form, the CDR3 reads TGTGCCAGCAGTTTTCCCAGGAACGAGCAGTACTTC.

A few counts support this clonotype. This chain connects TRBV7-2 to TRBJ2-1; D is undetermined. The germline V gene has CDR1 SGHTA and CDR2 FQGNSA. The CDR3 is 16 amino acids. V shed 2 bases and J shed 2 bases, with 13 bases lying between them. The CDR3 DNA follows: TGTGCCAGCAGCTTACGGGTGGGAATAACCTACAATGAGCAGTTCTTC. It yields the protein CASSLRVGITYNEQFF.

This chain uses TRBV7-6 with TRBJ1-1, with D possibly matching TRBD1 (5 bases). The CDR3 extends over 15 amino acids. Germline-derived CDR1 and CDR2 are SGHVS and FNYEAQ. V lost 5 bases to trimming and J lost 4 bases, with 17 bases between them. The CDR3 is CASSLVEGVGTEAFF. The CDR3 DNA follows: TGTGCCAGCAGCCTAGTAGAAGGGGTTGGCACTGAAGCTTTCTTT.

The CDR3 protein is CSVGGTGTYEQYF. DNA for the CDR3: TGCAGCGTGGGGGGGACAGGAACCTACGAGCAGTACTTC. The chain combines TRBV29-1 with TRBJ2-7; D is possibly TRBD1 (8 bases). Germline V CDR1 and CDR2: SQVTM, ANQGSEA. CDR3 size: 13 residues. Deletions cut 6 bases from V and 2 bases from J, with 14 bases between.

This clonotype was picked up many times. The chain is built from TRBV11-2 and TRBJ1-2, with 8 bases fitting TRBD1. Germline CDR1 is SGHAT and CDR2 is FQNNGV. The CDR3 runs 15 residues. Trimming at V came to 5 bases and at J to 6 bases, leaving 11 bases not matched to a gene. CDR3 residues: CASSPSTGVWDGYTF. CDR3 sequence (DNA): TGTGCCAGCAGCCCATCGACAGGGGTTTGGGATGGCTACACCTTC.

In its sample, this clonotype was seen a few times. The V call is TRBV19, the J call TRBJ2-1, with 11 bases that match TRBD2. V lost 7 bases, J lost 4 bases, and 9 bases stayed unmatched. There are 16 residues in the CDR3. In germline, CDR1 is LNHDA, CDR2 SQIVND (reference sequence). The CDR3 region has the DNA TGTGCCAGTACCCCCATAGCGGGAGGGTCTTACAATGAGCAGTTCTTC. The encoded protein is CASTPIAGGSYNEQFF.

This clonotype was counted only a few times. The CDR3, as DNA: TGTGCCAGCAGCTTAATGGGACTATCCGTGGGGGAGCAGTTCTTC. Its protein is CASSLMGLSVGEQFF. The chain recombines TRBV7-2 with TRBJ2-1, with 7 bases identical to TRBD2. The J segment lost 10 bases and the V segment lost 2 bases, leaving 11 bases of the junction unmatched. This CDR3 has 15 residues. CDR1 is SGHTA and CDR2 is FQGNSA in the germline V gene. The entire variable domain, with the rest obtained from reference TRBV7-2 and TRBJ2-1, is as follows: GAGVSQSPSNKVTEKGKDVELRCDPISGHTALYWYRQSLGQGLEFLIYFQGNSAPDKSGLPSDRFSAERTGGSVSTLTIQRTQQEDSAVYLCASSLMGLSVGEQFFGPGTRLTVL.

This clonotype was observed at least ten times. CDR3: CAWAVLAGGGNEQFF. CDR3 nucleotide sequence: TGTGCCTGGGCCGTTCTAGCGGGAGGTGGAAATGAGCAGTTCTTC. The chain couples TRBV30 to TRBJ2-1; TRBD2 agrees at 11 bases. The CDR3 contains 15 residues. Trimming took 5 bases from V and 7 from J; bases not matched to a gene: 10. Looked up from germline, CDR1 is GTSNPN and CDR2 is SVGIG (reference sequence).

As for this clonotype: At one boundary the junction diverges from the germline segment, which might be a read error. The J gene is TRBJ1-1, the V gene TRBV20-1, with 8 positions matching TRBD1. The CDR3 has 15 residues. Germline assignment: CDR1 DFQATT and CDR2 SNEGSKA (reference sequence). CDR3 sequence reads: CSTSESGGLNTEAFF. DNA for the CDR3: TGCAGTACTAGTGAGTCAGGGGGCCTGAACACTGAAGCTTTCTTT.

This clonotype was seen many times. This chain connects TRBV6-6 to TRBJ2-7, with D possibly matching TRBD1 (5 bases). Germline assignment: CDR1 MNHNY and CDR2 SVGAGI (reference sequence). Trimming stripped 0 bases from V and 3 bases from J, with 18 bases between. The CDR3 covers 17 residues. CDR3 DNA sequence: TGTGCCAGCAGTTACTCGAACAGGCCGACCCCTAACTACGAGCAGTACTTC. Amino acid sequence: CASSYSNRPTPNYEQYF.

This clonotype was seen more than once but under ten times. This chain's CDR3 is CASSQELAGATGELFF. Here the CDR3 DNA reads TGTGCCAGCAGCCAAGAGCTAGCGGGCGCTACCGGGGAGCTGTTTTTT. The chain links TRBV4-2 to TRBJ2-2; 8 positions agree with TRBD2. The length of the CDR3 is 16 residues. V shed 0 bases, J shed 5 bases, and the junction held 5 bases outside the gene matches. The germline V gene encodes CDR1 LGHNA and CDR2 YNFKEQ.

This clonotype was counted ten times or more. The chain combines TRBV2 with TRBJ2-1; 10 nucleotides align to TRBD2. Germline assignment: CDR1 SNHLY and CDR2 FYNNEI. V lost 6 bases, J lost 9 bases, and 11 bases stayed unmatched. The CDR3 runs to 15 residues. The CDR3 coding sequence is TGTGCCAGCAGGGGGCTAGCGGGAGATTACGGTGAGCAGTTCTTC. The encoded protein is CASRGLAGDYGEQFF. Drawing the rest from reference TRBV2 and TRBJ2-1, the complete variable domain is EPEVTQTPSHQVTQMGQEVILRCVPISNHLYFYWYRQILGQKVEFLVSFYNNEISEKSEIFDDQFSVERPDGSNFTLKIRSTKLEDSAMYFCASRGLAGDYGEQFFGPGTRLTVL.

There are a few counts of this clonotype. The V call is TRBV28, the J call TRBJ2-1; 9 bases match TRBD2. This CDR3 is built from 17 residues. Trimming at V came to 2 bases and at J to 0 bases, leaving 5 bases not matched to a gene. CDR1 and CDR2 (germline): MDHEN, SYDVKM. The CDR3 reads CASSLASGARSYNEQFF. The CDR3 DNA is TGTGCCAGCAGTTTAGCTAGCGGGGCCCGCTCCTACAATGAGCAGTTCTTC.

This clonotype was counted only a few times. V is TRBV6-2 or TRBV6-3 and J is TRBJ2-7, with D unresolved. The CDR3 sequence is 13 residues long. The germline V gene has CDR1 MNHEY and CDR2 SVGEGT. With 8 bases removed from V and 0 bases from J, the gap between germline ends came to 11 bases. CDR3 amino acids: CASRPLVSYEQYF. For the CDR3, the DNA is TGTGCCAGCCGTCCCTTAGTCTCCTACGAGCAGTACTTC.

This clonotype was seen many times. The gene calls are TRBV6-1 and TRBJ2-3; the D is unclear. Germline V lookup: CDR1 MNHNS, CDR2 SASEGT. The CDR3 extends over 17 amino acids. The V and J ends lost 5 bases and 3 bases respectively, with 21 bases between them. Here the CDR3 reads CASSTTFTVGGTDTQYF. The DNA of the CDR3 is TGTGCCAGCAGTACCACTTTTACCGTCGGTGGAACAGATACGCAGTATTTT.

This clonotype has at least ten counts. CDR3 sequence reads: CASSSLAGQNTEAFF. CDR3 nucleotides: TGTGCCAGCAGCTCCCTAGCAGGACAGAACACTGAAGCTTTCTTT. The V and J genes are TRBV11-2 and TRBJ1-1, with D tentatively TRBD1 (5 bases). The CDR3 sequence is 15 residues long. V was cut by 4 bases and J by 1 base, with 13 bases left in between. CDR1 and CDR2 from the germline V gene are SGHAT and FQNNGV.

This clonotype was found a few times. The chain links TRBV5-1 to TRBJ1-1; 10 nucleotides line up with TRBD1. The V gene's germline CDR1 is SGHRS and CDR2 YFSETQ. The CDR3 runs 15 residues. J lost 4 bases, V lost 6 bases, and 9 bases had no gene match. This CDR3 is CASTWGTGVATEAFF. In DNA form, the CDR3 reads TGCGCCAGCACTTGGGGGACAGGGGTGGCCACTGAAGCTTTCTTT.

The chain has TRBV13 and TRBJ2-1; 12 bases are a match to TRBD2. The CDR3 is 17 residues long. The germline CDR1 and CDR2 sequences are PRHDT and FYEKMQ (reference sequence). With V trimmed by 5 bases and J by 2 bases, 7 bases remained unmatched. The CDR3 protein is CASSHLAGGTTYNEQFF. CDR3 bases: TGTGCCAGCAGCCATCTAGCGGGAGGGACAACCTACAATGAGCAGTTCTTC.

The rearrangement links TRBV3-1 to TRBJ1-6; D is perhaps TRBD1 (6 bases). This CDR3 is built from 17 residues. Germline V gene lookup returns CDR1 LGHDT and CDR2 YNNKEL (reference sequence). Trimming removed 4 bases at V and 9 bases at J, with 22 bases between. CDR3 region: CASSPIGFGGASSPLHF. CDR3 DNA: TGTGCCAGCAGCCCAATCGGTTTTGGGGGCGCGTCTTCACCCCTCCACTTT.

The V call is TRBV7-9, the J call TRBJ1-2, with a weak D call TRBD1 (5 bases). Germline values: CDR1 SEHNR, CDR2 FQNEAQ (reference sequence). Trimming pared 3 bases from V and 2 bases from J, leaving 10 bases between. The CDR3 contains 14 residues. DNA of the CDR3: TGTGCCAGCAGCTTTTCGGGACGGAACTATGGCTACACCTTC. Translation gives CASSFSGRNYGYTF.

This clonotype was seen a few times. The rearrangement uses TRBV2 and TRBJ2-1; perhaps TRBD1 as D (6 bases). Trimming pared 7 bases from V and 7 bases from J, leaving 11 bases between. The CDR3 loop spans 12 amino acids. Per germline, CDR1 SNHLY and CDR2 FYNNEI. CDR3 region: CASTYRENEQFF. The CDR3, as DNA: TGTGCCAGCACCTACAGGGAAAATGAGCAGTTCTTC.

This clonotype was seen a few times. The rearrangement links TRBV18 to TRBJ2-5; tentatively, D is TRBD1 (6 bases). The ends were cut back, 3 bases at V and 2 bases at J, with 13 bases in the middle. Looked up from germline, CDR1 is KGHSH and CDR2 is LQKENI. CDR3 length: 15 residues. CDR3: CASSPQGTLQETQYF. The CDR3 region has the DNA TGTGCCAGCTCACCGCAAGGGACATTACAAGAGACCCAGTACTTC.

About this clonotype: Just one base apart from a much larger clone, this may be a read error. Since the CDR3 does not end with the conserved phenylalanine or tryptophan, this likely comes from a read error. This chain links TRBV12-3 or TRBV12-4 with TRBJ1-5, with TRBD1 as a possible D gene (5 bases). CDR3 length equals 14 residues. Trimming took 5 bases from V and 2 from J, leaving 10 bases between them. The chain's CDR3 is CASSQGAGNQPQHL. The CDR3 DNA sequence: TGTGCCAGCAGTCAAGGGGCCGGCAATCAGCCCCAGCATCTT.

This clonotype was found a few times. J is TRBJ2-3 and V is TRBV9, with a possible D match to TRBD2 (6 bases). V shed 4 bases and J shed 2 bases, with 14 bases lying between them. Germline V gene data show CDR1 as SGDLS and CDR2 as YYNGEE. The CDR3 consists of 15 residues. CDR3 coding DNA: TGTGCCAGCAGCTCTCGGGAGAGGTACACAGATACGCAGTATTTT. Translated: CASSSRERYTDTQYF.

The chain links TRBV18 to TRBJ2-2; possibly TRBD2 for D (5 bases). Trimming removed 2 bases at V and 3 bases at J, with 7 bases between. The V gene's germline CDR1 is KGHSH and CDR2 LQKENI. The length of the CDR3 is 14 residues. CDR3 nucleotides: TGTGCCAGCTCACCAGGGGAGCACACCGGGGAGCTGTTTTTT. This sequence encodes CASSPGEHTGELFF.

The table lists this clonotype with a few counts. CDR3 nucleotide sequence: TGCGCCAGCAGCCGGACCGGGTTAACTAATGAAAAACTGTTTTTT. Amino acids: CASSRTGLTNEKLFF. The chain links TRBV4-1 to TRBJ1-4; D gene unclear. Germline lookup yields CDR1 MGHRA and CDR2 YSYEKL. CDR3 length equals 15 residues. V was cut by 4 bases and J by 1 base, with 10 bases left in between.

This chain joins TRBV28 and TRBJ1-3; TRBD1 might be the D (6 bases). The CDR3 runs to 16 residues. CDR1 and CDR2 (germline): MDHEN, SYDVKM. V lost 5 bases and J 8 bases, leaving 22 bases between the germline ends. The CDR3 reads CASSITGTPGVYTIYF. CDR3 bases: TGTGCCAGCAGTATCACCGGGACACCTGGGGTATACACCATATATTTT.

This clonotype was picked up many times. The CDR3 DNA follows: TGTGCCAGCAGTGAAATAAACAGGGGCGTATTTGAAGCTTTCTTT. It translates to CASSEINRGVFEAFF. The chain uses TRBV6-1 and TRBJ1-1; 7 bases agree with TRBD1. V lost 2 bases to trimming and J lost 7 bases; unmatched junction nucleotides: 10. Germline assignment: CDR1 MNHNS and CDR2 SASEGT. This CDR3 is built from 15 residues.

The V and J genes are TRBV6-5 and TRBJ1-1; D is uncertain. This CDR3 spans 12 amino acids. The V gene lost 2 bases and the J gene lost 5 bases, with 6 bases spanning the gap. Germline CDR1 MNHEY, CDR2 SVGAGI. CDR3 loop: CASSYLGTEAFF. The CDR3 bases are TGTGCCAGCAGTTACCTGGGTACTGAAGCTTTCTTT.

This clonotype came up many times. This chain links TRBV6-2 or TRBV6-3 with TRBJ2-1; 8 nucleotides agree with TRBD2. Germline loops: CDR1 MNHEY, CDR2 SVGEGT. The length of the CDR3 is 16 residues. The trim removed 7 bases at V and 9 bases at J, leaving 17 bases unmatched. CDR3 coding DNA: TGTGCCAGCAATGACCAAGCGGGAGTGGGGTCCGGTGAGCAGTTCTTC. This gives the protein CASNDQAGVGSGEQFF.

The chain carries TRBV6-2 or TRBV6-3 and TRBJ1-1; D call uncertain. This CDR3 has 15 residues. V shed 7 bases and J shed 2 bases, with 17 bases lying between them. Germline CDR1 MNHEY, CDR2 SVGEGT. The DNA of the CDR3 is TGTGCCAGCACAATCTATCGTTTGGGTAACACTGAAGCTTTCTTT. Translated, it gives CASTIYRLGNTEAFF.

A few counts support this clonotype. The chain carries TRBV12-3 or TRBV12-4 and TRBJ1-6; D might be TRBD1 (6 bases). V shed 5 bases and J shed 7 bases, with 15 bases lying between them. The CDR3 contains 15 residues. CDR3: CASSRTASRNSPLHF. Here the CDR3 DNA reads TGTGCCAGCAGTAGGACAGCTAGCAGGAATTCACCCCTCCACTTT.